This T cell receptor (beta chain) appears in the sequencing data of a study of shared clonotypes between healthy human individuals (dated by TCRdb to about 2020). Describing the broader study: The cohort included a few men and a couple of women between 18 and 49 years of age. To increase sequencing depth and limit assay-specific biases, different laboratories used diverse techniques to prepare libraries and sequence TCR repertoires. Per donor, three plates each were used for CD4 naive and CD4 memory, two for CD8 naive, and one for CD8 memory. Blood TCR repertoires of about 5 healthy adults were deeply sequenced to estimate repertoire size and the extent of clonotype sharing between individuals. Each donor's leukapheresis produced roughly between roughly 0.85 and 10 billion PBMCs.

About this clone itself: No antigen is known for it. No clone much larger than this one lies a single base away; base qualities are absent.

Overall study results and their limits: Based on pairwise subsampling, the degree of clonotype sharing among donors was expected to be affected by sequencing depth. Sharing across several donors was observed for around 4.8% of naive CD4, 3.5% of naive CD8, around 2.5% of memory CD4, and roughly 0.4% of memory CD8 clonotypes. Because the study included a small number of donors, the genetic and exposure-history diversity represented was limited. Compared with non-shared clonotypes, clonotypes shared by all four sorted-subset donors had higher generation probabilities. Incomplete sequencing was indicated by rarefaction of sorted-subset datasets, despite the large sequencing depth. Only blood was sampled, and tissue TCR repertoires likely differ from those in blood. Estimated clonotype richness was generally larger for naive than for memory subsets.

At the junction V is shortened by 3 bases and J by 3 bases, with 9 bases in between. Based on the germline V gene, the CDR1 and CDR2 sequences are MGHRA and YSYEKL. The CDR3, cysteine through phenylalanine, is 13 amino acids long. Only CDR3 DNA is held: 39 bases, read in frame from base 1. The donors were healthy, HIV-negative adults with no recently reported acute infections or vaccinations. Every donor was a Caucasian adult living in Nashville, Tennessee, USA. CD8 memory samples combined magnetically selected CD45RO+ cells with CCR7-negative CD45RA+ effector memory (TemRA) cells. Blood was obtained by leukapheresis, after which PBMCs were separated by Ficoll-Histopaque density gradient centrifugation and cryopreserved in liquid nitrogen vapor phase. Analytical flow cytometry was used to check the purity and quantity of every magnetically sorted T cell population. Each sorted fraction had its genomic DNA isolated and then quantified by UV absorbance on a Nanodrop 2000c.

TCR CDR3 regions were amplified from genomic DNA by multiplex PCR using the deep immunoSEQ assay. Extracted genomic DNA from each cell subset was distributed evenly across all wells of several immunoSEQ 96-well plates, and each plate was treated as a replicate. Each replicate PCR for sorted subsets received around 200 ng genomic DNA, equal to tens of thousands of T cell genomes. Purified libraries were measured with a Qubit 3.0 fluorometer, size-checked on a Bioanalyzer 2100, and measured again with the KAPA Library Quantification kit. A separate single-read 150-cycle Illumina NextSeq 550 flow cell was used to sequence each immunoSEQ 96-well plate. The original methods were these. Because the immunoSEQ output held only junctional sequences and lacked quality scores, the filtering could not match the filtering applied to full-length reads. To assign V/J genes and CDR3, sequences were annotated using PyIR, a Python wrapper for IgBLAST v1.9, with IMGT germline references. Reads were removed for weak V/J assignments (E-value above 1e-6), missing CDR3, stop codons, out-of-frame junctions, or ambiguous translated residues. V3J clonotypes were defined by identical inferred V gene, J gene, and CDR3 amino acid sequence. Percentage overlap between repertoires was calculated by dividing the number of shared unique clonotypes by the size of the smaller repertoire. Three approaches were used to assess repertoire richness: RTK rarefaction, the Chao1 estimator, and Recon v2.1 estimates of unobserved clonotypes. Generation probabilities were computed with OLGA for all TCRbeta clonotypes obtained by the gDNA method from a few donors. What TCRdb holds here is the immuneACCESS table cut down to in-frame rearrangements. Part of the clones is not present; checked against another copy, under half of the missing clones reflect an unresolved V gene, and the others are unexplained. The V and J calls and clone size are taken from that table; D and trimming were inferred from the DNA. The sample table holds around 100,000 clones, of which around 66% were seen once. The ten largest clones take up around 23% of the sample.

Sequences were obtained from memory CD8+ T cells sorted from blood. According to the study, the label for this sample's cell subset or site signals: CD45RO+ cells pooled with CCR7-negative TemRA cells. The origin of this receptor is a woman aged 30 to 39 in good health. This sequence uses TRBV4-1 and TRBJ2-7; the D segment could be TRBD1, given 5 matching bases. The sequenced DNA: TGCGCCAGCAGCCAGGACACCGACTACGAGCAGTACTTC. This yields the protein CASSQDTDYEQYF.